This passage covers 20 T cell receptor beta chains from one sample sequenced in a study of blood T cell repertoires in COVID-19. Generated by immunoSEQ multiplex PCR, the TCRdb table keeps only in-frame clones and is missing some. In the table there are some 50,000 clones, roughly four fifths of which are singletons. Sequenced input: peripheral blood. These receptors all stem from a woman older than 75 with acute or convalescent COVID-19.

This chain links TRBV5-5 with TRBJ1-1; no clear D. With 3 bases removed from V and 5 bases from J, the gap between germline ends came to 14 bases. The CDR3 totals 14 residues. Germline CDR1 is SGHKS and CDR2 is YYEKEE (reference sequence). CDR3 amino acids: CASSSAAVLTEAFF. The DNA of the CDR3 is TGTGCCAGCAGCTCCGCGGCGGTTTTGACTGAAGCTTTCTTT.

There are a few counts of this clone. The genes are TRBV27 and TRBJ2-5; 7 bases match TRBD1. CDR3 size: 14 residues. J lost 1 base, V lost 10 bases, and 9 bases had no gene match. CDR1 and CDR2 from the germline V gene are MNHEY and SMNVEV (reference sequence). CDR3 region: CANPNRGPQETQYF. The CDR3 coding sequence is TGTGCCAACCCAAACAGGGGTCCCCAAGAGACCCAGTACTTC.

The CDR3 region is CASRSGTGGPNYGYTF. In DNA form, the CDR3 reads TGTGCCAGCAGGTCAGGGACAGGGGGACCAAATTATGGCTACACCTTC. The J gene is TRBJ1-2, the V gene TRBV11-2; the match to TRBD1 covers 11 bases. Trimming cost V 6 bases and J 5 bases; bases outside gene matches: 11. CDR1 SGHAT and CDR2 FQNNGV come from the germline V gene. CDR3 size: 16 residues.

The V gene is TRBV12-3 or TRBV12-4, the J gene TRBJ1-2, with TRBD1 identical over 9 bases. V lost 7 bases and J lost 7; bases outside the gene matches: 7. The CDR3 is 13 residues long. CDR3 region: CASTLQGAGGYTF. DNA for the CDR3: TGTGCCAGCACTCTACAGGGGGCTGGTGGCTACACCTTC.

The rearrangement joins TRBV5-1 to TRBJ2-1, with 10 bases matching TRBD2. Germline V lookup: CDR1 SGHRS, CDR2 YFSETQ. This CDR3 spans 15 amino acids. Trimming took 4 bases from V and 7 from J; bases not matched to a gene: 8. The chain's CDR3 is CASSLKTSGLNEQFF. CDR3 DNA: TGCGCCAGCAGCCTAAAGACTAGCGGGCTAAATGAGCAGTTCTTC.

This clone is a singleton in its sample. The genes are TRBV5-1 and TRBJ2-2, with no clear D. The CDR3 is 13 residues long. V lost 1 base and J lost 7, with 8 bases in between. Germline lookup yields CDR1 SGHRS and CDR2 YFSETQ. CDR3 coding DNA: TGCGCCAGCAGCTTGTATACGAGCGGGGAGCTGTTTTTT. Translation: CASSLYTSGELFF.

This clone was seen only a few times. This sequence joins TRBV6-5 and TRBJ2-7; a weak D match, TRBD1 (6 bases). Germline-derived CDR1 and CDR2 are MNHEY and SVGAGI. This CDR3 is built from 15 residues. V was cut by 7 bases and J by 2 bases, with 18 bases left in between. The CDR3 DNA reads TGTGCCAGCACCCCGAATCCAGGGGCGGCCTACGAGCAGTACTTC. Translated, it gives CASTPNPGAAYEQYF.

The J gene is TRBJ1-5, the V gene TRBV18, with D perhaps matching TRBD1 (5 bases). The germline CDR1 and CDR2 sequences are KGHSH and LQKENI. The CDR3 is made up of 13 amino acids. Between the trimmed V and J ends, which lost 5 bases and 3 bases, there was a span of 8 bases. The CDR3: CASSGQDNQPQHF. Here the CDR3 DNA reads TGTGCCAGCTCAGGACAAGACAATCAGCCCCAGCATTTT.

J is TRBJ1-1 and V is TRBV11-3, with a possible D match to TRBD1 (6 bases). V lost 0 bases, J lost 1 base, and 9 bases lay in between. Germline V gives CDR1 SGHNT, CDR2 YENEEA. The length of the CDR3 is 15 residues. The CDR3 DNA sequence: TGTGCCAGCAGCTTAGATGGGGGACAGAACACTGAAGCTTTCTTT. Protein sequence: CASSLDGGQNTEAFF.

To note about this clone: The junction departs from germline at one end; a sequencing error may be responsible. This chain connects TRBV7-6 to TRBJ2-3; the match to TRBD2 covers 10 bases. There are 18 residues in the CDR3. Per germline, CDR1 SGHVS and CDR2 FNYEAQ. CDR3 in DNA: TGTGCCAGCAGCTTAAGTGCCTCCCTAGCGGGAGCCACAGATGCGCAGTATTTT. Amino acids: CASSLSASLAGATDAQYF.

V is TRBV29-1 and J is TRBJ1-1; the D is unclear. Germline lookup yields CDR1 SQVTM and CDR2 ANQGSEA. The CDR3 is 12 residues long. Trimming removed 7 bases from V and 1 base from J, with 10 bases in between. The CDR3 coding sequence is TGCAGCGAGAAGAGCGGGAACACTGAAGCTTTCTTT. It translates to CSEKSGNTEAFF.

The rearrangement joins TRBV2 to TRBJ1-5; 9 bases fit TRBD1. The CDR3 contains 12 residues. V shed 8 bases and J 4 bases; nucleotides not matched to a gene: 0. Per the germline V gene, CDR1 is SNHLY and CDR2 is FYNNEI. CDR3 nucleotide sequence: TGTGCCAGCGGGACAGGGAATCAGCCCCAGCATTTT. Translating gives CASGTGNQPQHF.

This chain joins TRBV5-1 and TRBJ2-3, with 8 bases that match TRBD2. V was clipped by 3 bases and J by 1 base; unmatched bases: 1. The germline V gene encodes CDR1 SGHRS and CDR2 YFSETQ. This CDR3 is built from 14 residues. Here the CDR3 DNA reads TGCGCCAGCAGCTCAGCGGGAGGCACAGATACGCAGTATTTT. Translation: CASSSAGGTDTQYF. Supplemented by reference TRBV5-1 and TRBJ2-3, the full variable domain reads KAGVTQTPRYLIKTRGQQVTLSCSPISGHRSVSWYQQTPGQGLQFLFEYFSETQRNKGNFPGRFSGRQFSNSRSEMNVSTLELGDSALYLCASSSAGGTDTQYFGPGTRLTVL.

This clone was found a few times. V usage is TRBV19 and J usage is TRBJ2-7, with 8 bases identical to TRBD1. The CDR3 spans 12 residues. From germline, CDR1 is LNHDA and CDR2 SQIVND (reference sequence). V was pared by 4 bases and J by 6 bases, with 2 bases of the junction left unmatched. CDR3 nucleotides: TGTGCCAGTAGTAGAGGGACAGGCGAGCAGTACTTC. This translates into CASSRGTGEQYF.

The V gene is TRBV7-3, the J gene TRBJ2-5, with 7 bases aligning to TRBD1. V lost 0 bases to trimming and J lost 4 bases; unmatched junction nucleotides: 8. This CDR3 has 16 amino acids. Germline V gene data show CDR1 as SGHTA and CDR2 as FQGTGA. The DNA for the CDR3 is TGTGCCAGCAGCTTAACCGGGGCAGGGGGTTTAGAGACCCAGTACTTC. Amino acids: CASSLTGAGGLETQYF.

The chain couples TRBV10-3 to TRBJ2-5; no clear D. The germline CDR1 and CDR2 sequences are ENHRY and SYGVKD. CDR3 size: 13 residues. V lost 3 bases to trimming and J lost 5 bases, with 10 bases between them. In DNA, the CDR3 is TGTGCCATCAGTGATCAAAATGTGGAGACCCAGTACTTC. Translation: CAISDQNVETQYF.

The V and J genes are TRBV27 and TRBJ2-2; D perhaps matches TRBD1 (6 bases). V gave up 5 bases and J gave up 4 bases, with 14 bases separating them. Per germline, CDR1 MNHEY and CDR2 SMNVEV (reference sequence). The CDR3 sequence is 15 residues long. CDR3 bases: TGTGCCAGCAGTCCCAGACAGGTTTCCACCGGGGAGCTGTTTTTT. Encoded protein: CASSPRQVSTGELFF.

The chain recombines TRBV14 with TRBJ2-5, with 10 bases fitting TRBD1. V lost 1 base and J lost 2; bases outside the gene matches: 10. This CDR3 spans 18 amino acids. Germline-derived CDR1 and CDR2 are SGHDN and FVKESK. CDR3 coding DNA: TGTGCCAGCAGCCAAGCCAAACCGAGACAGGGGGCTCAAGAGACCCAGTACTTC. Its translation: CASSQAKPRQGAQETQYF. The full variable domain, its missing parts supplied by reference TRBV14 and TRBJ2-5, is EAGVTQFPSHSVIEKGQTVTLRCDPISGHDNLYWYRRVMGKEIKFLLHFVKESKQDESGMPNNRFLAERTGGTYSTLKVQPAELEDSGVYFCASSQAKPRQGAQETQYFGPGTRLLVL.

V is TRBV5-8 and J is TRBJ1-5; 7 positions agree with TRBD1. Germline trimming cut 0 bases from V and 3 bases from J; bases unmatched to any gene: 3. Germline lookup yields CDR1 SGHTS and CDR2 YDEGEE. The CDR3 runs to 15 residues. CDR3 amino acids: CASSLADRDNQPQHF. As DNA, the CDR3 is TGTGCCAGCAGCTTGGCCGACAGGGACAATCAGCCCCAGCATTTT.

CDR3 amino acids: CASSLAIAGGLNTEAFF. The CDR3 DNA is TGTGCCAGCAGCTTGGCCATAGCAGGGGGCTTGAACACTGAAGCTTTCTTT. The chain carries TRBV5-8 and TRBJ1-1; 8 positions agree with TRBD1. Germline CDR1 SGHTS, CDR2 YDEGEE. This CDR3 is built from 17 residues. V was pared by 0 bases and J by 0 bases, with 7 bases of the junction left unmatched.